The following is a TCR beta chain sequence with its context. This CDR3 contains 11 residues. V dropped 6 bases and J dropped 3 bases, with 9 bases sitting between them. In germline, CDR1 is DFQATT, CDR2 SNEGSKA (reference sequence). TCRdb re-analysed the RACE reads in MiXCR, keeping a single row per CDR3 protein. Of fewer than 200,000 distinct CDR3 sequences in the sample, around a quarter were seen once. The entry originates in a study of human T cells and chemical hapten exposure. Study details: The patients, most of them female, presented with alopecia areata, totalis or universalis.

Time point described: patch test 3, about 24 weeks after DPC sensitization. Treatment of the sample: therapeutic diphenylcyclopropenone sensitization with weekly scalp DPC. The chain recombines TRBV20-1 with TRBJ2-7; D call uncertain. The sequenced sample was whole blood, obtained in connection with sensitization to the hapten diphenylcyclopropenone (DPC). This clonotype originated in a woman aged 18 to 35 with alopecia areata. Some clones in this sample may be carry-over from other donors' samples. The CDR3 bases are TGCAGTGCGACTTTGAACTACGAGCAGTACTTC. As protein: CSATLNYEQYF.